This paragraph covers one TCR beta chain sequence. Antigen unknown. This sample is drawn from a study of T cell responses to AZD1222 COVID-19 vaccine. TCRdb's copy holds only in-frame clones and misses some; the assay was immunoSEQ multiplex PCR. The sample includes some 120,000 clones, approximately 90% seen only once; the top ten take more than 9.5%. Trimming cost V 0 bases and J 8 bases, with 16 bases left between them. The CDR3 loop spans 15 amino acids. The germline gives CDR1 MNHEY, CDR2 SVGAGI. Study observations and caveats: Recipients of two AZD1222 doses showed rising Spike-specific TCR breadth and depth. Along spike, vaccine-associated CD4 TCRs were found throughout, with dominance at 160-218 and 743-854. Sampling that yielded the repertoires occurred only after the peak T cell response.

The J gene is TRBJ1-2, the V gene TRBV6-5; perhaps TRBD1 as D (6 bases). Sequencing was performed on peripheral blood, taken on day 0 of MenACWY control vaccination. The TCR sequence derives from an adult in good health. Here the CDR3 DNA reads TGTGCCAGCAGTTACTCACAACAGGGATCTGGAGGCTACACCTTC. Translated: CASSYSQQGSGGYTF.